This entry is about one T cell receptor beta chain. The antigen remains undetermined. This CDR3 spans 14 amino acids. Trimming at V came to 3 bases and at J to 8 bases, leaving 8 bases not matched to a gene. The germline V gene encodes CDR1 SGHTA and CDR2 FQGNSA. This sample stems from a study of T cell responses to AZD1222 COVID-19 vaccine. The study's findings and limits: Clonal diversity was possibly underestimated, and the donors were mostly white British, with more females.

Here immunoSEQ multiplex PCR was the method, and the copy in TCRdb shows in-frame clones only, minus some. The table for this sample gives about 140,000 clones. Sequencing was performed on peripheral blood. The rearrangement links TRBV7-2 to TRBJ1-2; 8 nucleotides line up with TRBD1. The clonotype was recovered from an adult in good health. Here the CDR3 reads CASSLVQGARGYTF. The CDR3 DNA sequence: TGTGCCAGCAGCTTGGTTCAGGGGGCCCGGGGCTACACCTTC. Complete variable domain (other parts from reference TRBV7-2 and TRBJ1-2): GAGVSQSPSNKVTEKGKDVELRCDPISGHTALYWYRQSLGQGLEFLIYFQGNSAPDKSGLPSDRFSAERTGGSVSTLTIQRTQQEDSAVYLCASSLVQGARGYTFGSGTRLTVV.